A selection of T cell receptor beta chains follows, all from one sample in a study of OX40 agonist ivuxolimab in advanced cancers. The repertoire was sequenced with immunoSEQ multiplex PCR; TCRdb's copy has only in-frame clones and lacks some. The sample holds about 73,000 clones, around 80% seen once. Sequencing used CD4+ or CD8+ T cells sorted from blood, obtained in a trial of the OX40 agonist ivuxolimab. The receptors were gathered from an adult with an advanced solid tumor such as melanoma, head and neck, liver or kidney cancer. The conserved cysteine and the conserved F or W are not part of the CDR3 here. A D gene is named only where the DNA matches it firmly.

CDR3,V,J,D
ASSPSGNGYGYT,TRBV5-1,TRBJ1-2,NA
ASSPNYYGYT,TRBV7-2,TRBJ1-2,NA
ASSQEVGGVKDGYT,TRBV4-2,TRBJ1-2,TRBD1
AIRTGTDNYGYT,TRBV10-3,TRBJ1-2,TRBD1
ASSWPPSGGGLRELF,TRBV5-4,TRBJ2-2,TRBD2
AGGQGRLTNEKLF,TRBV5-8,TRBJ1-4,TRBD1
ASSLMVGVEAF,TRBV7-9,TRBJ1-1,NA
ASSPLDESTEAF,TRBV11-2,TRBJ1-1,NA
ASSPGLAYNEQF,TRBV5-6,TRBJ2-1,NA
ASSLEIRGGYT,TRBV11-3,TRBJ1-2,NA
ASSPGGTRGYGYT,TRBV5-5,TRBJ1-2,NA
AWTSEGETQY,TRBV30,TRBJ2-5,NA
ASSEQPGTEAF,TRBV25-1,TRBJ1-1,NA
ASSINRNTEAF,TRBV19,TRBJ1-1,NA
ASSGRSGQGYEQY,TRBV6-5,TRBJ2-7,TRBD1
ASSTQQGAQEKLF,TRBV18,TRBJ1-4,TRBD1
ASSIIRIGMSTDTQY,TRBV19,TRBJ2-3,NA
ASSELGLASVNEQF,TRBV2,TRBJ2-1,NA
ASSQDLARAYEQY,TRBV14,TRBJ2-7,NA
ASSLFRGENEQF,TRBV7-9,TRBJ2-1,NA
ASSLVTLAKNIQY,TRBV5-8,TRBJ2-4,NA
ASSPEDSRGAF,TRBV18,TRBJ1-1,NA
ASSSQGAYGYT,TRBV28,TRBJ1-2,TRBD1
ATSRERAGAYEQY,TRBV15,TRBJ2-7,NA
ASSLSAAGAHTDTQY,TRBV27,TRBJ2-3,NA
SVGLTPNQPQH,TRBV29-1,TRBJ1-5,NA
ASSPGGLAYEQY,TRBV11-1,TRBJ2-7,TRBD2
ASSYFGTTGVYEQY,TRBV6-5,TRBJ2-7,TRBD1
ASSYLGTGGRGEQY,TRBV11-2,TRBJ2-7,TRBD1
ASSVEQARPGTEAF,TRBV9,TRBJ1-1,NA
ASSLSLTGGEQY,TRBV28,TRBJ2-7,TRBD1
ASSMAGRALSGANVLT,TRBV19,TRBJ2-6,TRBD2
ASSFNSITDTQY,TRBV7-3,TRBJ2-3,NA
SASKGETQY,TRBV20-1,TRBJ2-5,NA
ASSQRGGPKGEAF,TRBV14,TRBJ1-1,NA
AWVQAPPGTGELF,TRBV30,TRBJ2-2,NA
ASSVGGRLTGELF,TRBV9,TRBJ2-2,NA
ASSFGVANYGYT,TRBV28,TRBJ1-2,NA
ASSLVGVYLPYEQY,TRBV5-4,TRBJ2-7,NA
ASSHPGGLAGASYNEQF,TRBV4-1,TRBJ2-1,TRBD2
ASSPTGGQTQY,TRBV11-2,TRBJ2-5,TRBD2
ASSLATGPSNQPQH,TRBV7-9,TRBJ1-5,TRBD1
SVEGFGGSGYT,TRBV29-1,TRBJ1-2,NA
ASSLEPGTGPEAF,TRBV7-2,TRBJ1-1,TRBD1
ASSGDSPLH,TRBV5-8,TRBJ1-6,NA
ASNGQGAKSNQPQH,TRBV19,TRBJ1-5,TRBD1
ASSLGTSGSGRIQY,TRBV5-1,TRBJ2-4,TRBD2
ASSYENTGNTEAF,TRBV6-5,TRBJ1-1,NA
SVDQAGGRNEQF,TRBV29-1,TRBJ2-1,TRBD2
ASSSGQAEGGYT,TRBV7-2,TRBJ1-2,TRBD1
ASSFGRNQETQY,TRBV7-7,TRBJ2-5,NA